The sequence of this TCR beta chain was determined in a study of blood T cell repertoires in COVID-19. The CDR3 has 18 residues. Germline V gives CDR1 MDHEN, CDR2 SYDVKM. J was trimmed by 4 bases and V by 2 bases; bases with no gene match: 13. This clone occurred a few times. Per the original data handling: Cell counts per sample came from amplifying reference gene primers. Using immunoSEQ multiplex PCR, the repertoire was profiled, and TCRdb retains in-frame clones only, with some absent. V and J calls plus clone size are reproduced from that table; the DNA served to infer D and trimming. The repertoire has some 140,000 clones, roughly four fifths of them found once; the top ten carry more than 10%.

The clonotype was recovered from a human donor in a cohort sampled during active COVID-19. V usage is TRBV28 and J usage is TRBJ2-2; TRBD1 matches 7 bases. Material: peripheral blood. This CDR3 is CASSLAGQARLGTGELFF. CDR3 bases: TGTGCCAGCAGTTTAGCTGGACAGGCGAGACTCGGCACCGGGGAGCTGTTTTTT.